The 22 T cell receptor beta chains given below trace back to one sample, sequenced in a study of shared clonotypes between healthy human individuals. This table comes from immunoSEQ multiplex PCR, and its TCRdb copy is limited to in-frame clones, with some not included. The sample lists about 2.3 million clones; approximately 95% were seen once. Sequenced: naive CD4+ T cells from PBMCs. This sample's subset: CD45RA+ positively selected. The receptors here all came from a young man in good health. Some clones in this sample may be carry-over from other donors' samples.

V is TRBV28 and J is TRBJ1-5; no clear D. Germline V gives CDR1 MDHEN, CDR2 SYDVKM. The CDR3 covers 15 residues. V was shortened by 6 bases and J by 2 bases, with 14 bases between the two germline ends. The CDR3 bases are TGTGCCAGCAGCGCAGCTCCGGCCCGCAATCAGCCCCAGCATTTT. Residues: CASSAAPARNQPQHF.

This rearrangement joins TRBV9 to TRBJ2-1; 9 positions agree with TRBD1. V lost 3 bases to trimming and J lost 7 bases; unmatched junction nucleotides: 5. Per the germline V gene, CDR1 is SGDLS and CDR2 is YYNGEE. CDR3 length: 14 amino acids. Written as DNA, the CDR3 is TGTGCCAGCAGCGCGGGACAGGGCCAAAATGAGCAGTTCTTC. Translation gives CASSAGQGQNEQFF. Filled out from reference TRBV9 and TRBJ2-1, the complete variable domain reads DSGVTQTPKHLITATGQRVTLRCSPRSGDLSVYWYQQSLDQGLQFLIQYYNGEERAKGNILERFSAQQFPDLHSELNLSSLELGDSALYFCASSAGQGQNEQFFGPGTRLTVL.

The genes are TRBV28 and TRBJ2-3; 12 nucleotides line up with TRBD2. Germline CDR1 is MDHEN and CDR2 is SYDVKM. This CDR3 has 16 amino acids. Germline trimming cut 3 bases from V and 6 bases from J; bases unmatched to any gene: 7. The CDR3 DNA is TGTGCCAGCAGTTTCTCTAGCGGGAGGGCCACGGATACGCAGTATTTT. The encoded protein is CASSFSSGRATDTQYF.

J is TRBJ1-1 and V is TRBV6-6; tentatively, D is TRBD1 (6 bases). The germline V and J ends were trimmed by 4 bases and 5 bases, with 14 bases remaining between them. Germline CDR1 reads MNHNY; CDR2 reads SVGAGI (reference sequence). This CDR3 region has 14 residues. The chain's CDR3 is CASSSAQGLTEAFF. In DNA form, the CDR3 reads TGTGCCAGCAGTTCCGCACAGGGATTGACTGAAGCTTTCTTT.

This chain links TRBV4-2 with TRBJ1-5; TRBD1 is a possible D gene (6 bases). Looked up from germline, CDR1 is LGHNA and CDR2 is YNFKEQ. V dropped 4 bases and J dropped 9 bases, with 19 bases sitting between them. The CDR3 totals 15 residues. The CDR3 nucleotides are TGTGCCAGCAGCCGAGGACAGTCCCCAAATTGGCCCCAGCATTTT. This encodes CASSRGQSPNWPQHF.

In its sample, this clone was seen once. This chain uses TRBV11-2 with TRBJ2-1, with D tentatively TRBD1 (7 bases). Between the trimmed V and J ends, which lost 4 bases and 7 bases, there was a span of 20 bases. Germline V gene data show CDR1 as SGHAT and CDR2 as FQNNGV. The CDR3 spans 16 residues. In DNA form, the CDR3 reads TGTGCCAGCAGCTCCGGACAGGTTTACCGGGGGAATGAGCAGTTCTTC. It is translated as CASSSGQVYRGNEQFF.

This clone is a singleton in its sample. The rearrangement joins TRBV19 to TRBJ1-2; D gene ambiguous. The germline CDR1 and CDR2 sequences are LNHDA and SQIVND (reference sequence). V lost 5 bases and J 0 bases, leaving 10 bases between the germline ends. The CDR3 consists of 14 residues. The CDR3 reads CASSEDTSNYGYTF. The CDR3 DNA follows: TGTGCCAGTAGTGAAGACACCTCTAACTATGGCTACACCTTC. The full variable domain, completed using reference TRBV19 and TRBJ1-2, is DGGITQSPKYLFRKEGQNVTLSCEQNLNHDAMYWYRQDPGQGLRLIYYSQIVNDFQKGDIAEGYSVSREKKESFPLTVTSAQKNPTAFYLCASSEDTSNYGYTFGSGTRLTVV.

The V call is TRBV6-5, the J call TRBJ2-7; 10 bases align to TRBD2. The V segment lost 3 bases and the J segment 6 bases; nucleotides outside the gene matches: 5. CDR3 length: 14 amino acids. CDR1 and CDR2 from the germline V gene are MNHEY and SVGAGI. CDR3 sequence: CASSYAASGSEQYF. The CDR3 DNA reads TGTGCCAGCAGTTATGCGGCTAGCGGGAGCGAGCAGTACTTC.

A word on this clone: Other nucleotide sequences from this sample produce the same CDR3. J is TRBJ2-3 and V is TRBV7-2; no clear D. This CDR3 spans 14 amino acids. Between the trimmed V and J ends, which lost 3 bases and 4 bases, there was a span of 11 bases. The germline V gene has CDR1 SGHTA and CDR2 FQGNSA. The CDR3 loop is CASSLGGSADTQYF. The CDR3 nucleotides read TGTGCCAGCAGCTTGGGTGGATCCGCAGATACGCAGTATTTT.

The chain joins TRBV7-3 to TRBJ1-1; 11 nucleotides agree with TRBD1. The trim removed 3 bases at V and 3 bases at J, leaving 6 bases unmatched. The CDR3 is 16 residues long. CDR1 is SGHTA and CDR2 is FQGTGA in the germline V gene. The CDR3 nucleotides read TGTGCCAGCAGCTTGGGGACAGGGGGGAAACACACTGAAGCTTTCTTT. This codes for CASSLGTGGKHTEAFF. Full variable domain (missing parts from reference TRBV7-3 and TRBJ1-1): GAGVSQTPSNKVTEKGKYVELRCDPISGHTALYWYRQSLGQGPEFLIYFQGTGAADDSGLPNDRFFAVRPEGSVSTLKIQRTERGDSAVYLCASSLGTGGKHTEAFFGQGTRLTVV.

The V call is TRBV7-9, the J call TRBJ2-4; no clear D. The CDR3 covers 16 residues. Germline assignment: CDR1 SEHNR and CDR2 FQNEAQ (reference sequence). V dropped 1 base and J dropped 9 bases, with 19 bases sitting between them. In DNA form, the CDR3 reads TGTGCCAGCAGCTTAGTCCGCGTCGTAGACTTATCCATTCAGTACTTC. Its translation: CASSLVRVVDLSIQYF. The full variable domain, completed using reference TRBV7-9 and TRBJ2-4, is DTGVSQNPRHKITKRGQNVTFRCDPISEHNRLYWYRQTLGQGPEFLTYFQNEAQLEKSRLLSDRFSAERPKGSFSTLEIQRTEQGDSAMYLCASSLVRVVDLSIQYFGAGTRLSVL.

The V and J genes are TRBV5-8 and TRBJ1-4, with D possibly being TRBD1 (5 bases). Germline CDR1 reads SGHTS; CDR2 reads YDEGEE. This CDR3 contains 18 residues. Trimming left V 4 bases short and J 3 bases short, with 22 bases between. This CDR3 reads CASSPGLGWGPANEKLFF. The CDR3 nucleotides read TGTGCCAGCAGCCCCGGACTGGGATGGGGACCAGCTAATGAAAAACTGTTTTTT.

V and J are TRBV7-9 and TRBJ2-7; TRBD1 is a possible D gene (5 bases). The CDR3 consists of 15 residues. V lost 0 bases to trimming and J lost 3 bases, with 12 bases between them. The germline V gene encodes CDR1 SEHNR and CDR2 FQNEAQ (reference sequence). The CDR3 reads CASSLAFTDSYEQYF. In DNA, the CDR3 is TGTGCCAGCAGCTTAGCCTTCACCGACAGCTACGAGCAGTACTTC.

The CDR3 nucleotides read TGTGCCAGCAGGTTGACAGGGGGCTACGAGCAGTACTTC. This gives the protein CASRLTGGYEQYF. The rearrangement uses TRBV28 and TRBJ2-7, with 9 positions matching TRBD1. Germline lookup yields CDR1 MDHEN and CDR2 SYDVKM. The CDR3 totals 13 residues. After removal of 6 bases from V and 3 bases from J, the junction contained 3 bases not matched to a gene.

V usage is TRBV7-9 and J usage is TRBJ2-3; D is possibly TRBD2 (6 bases). Germline V gene lookup returns CDR1 SEHNR and CDR2 FQNEAQ (reference sequence). Trimming shortened V by 3 bases and J by 6 bases, and 19 bases separated the two germline ends. The CDR3 extends over 16 amino acids. CDR3 DNA sequence: TGTGCCAGCAGCTTCCCTCCAGGAGGGGCCGGGGATACGCAGTATTTT. It translates to CASSFPPGGAGDTQYF.

This clone has just one count. V is TRBV6-5 and J is TRBJ2-4; D might be TRBD1 (6 bases). The V end lost 3 bases, the J end lost 8 bases, and 17 bases lay between the germline ends. The germline V gene encodes CDR1 MNHEY and CDR2 SVGAGI. This CDR3 contains 15 residues. CDR3 DNA: TGTGCCAGCAGTTATACGGTAGGGCCAGGGGACATTCAGTACTTC. Amino acids: CASSYTVGPGDIQYF.

The chain joins TRBV28 to TRBJ2-1; D possibly corresponds to TRBD1 (6 bases). The CDR3 is 13 amino acids. Trimming left V 6 bases short and J 5 bases short, with 11 bases between. The V gene's germline CDR1 is MDHEN and CDR2 SYDVKM. As DNA, the CDR3 is TGTGCCAGCAGCCGGGACACCAACAATGAGCAGTTCTTC. It yields the protein CASSRDTNNEQFF.

The rearrangement uses TRBV18 and TRBJ1-5; 7 positions agree with TRBD1. The V gene end was trimmed by 6 bases and the J gene end by 6 bases; junction bases not matched to a gene: 14. Germline lookup yields CDR1 KGHSH and CDR2 LQKENI. The CDR3 loop spans 16 amino acids. In DNA form, the CDR3 reads TGTGCCAGCTCCCAGTTGCCCGGGACAGTTGGTCAGCCCCAGCATTTT. Encoded protein: CASSQLPGTVGQPQHF.

This chain uses TRBV4-2 with TRBJ1-1; maybe TRBD1 (6 bases). This CDR3 has 15 amino acids. Germline CDR1 and CDR2: LGHNA and YNFKEQ. Between the trimmed V and J ends, which lost 4 bases and 1 base, there was a span of 13 bases. CDR3 loop: CASSRTTGSNTEAFF. The CDR3 DNA follows: TGTGCCAGCAGCCGGACGACAGGCTCGAACACTGAAGCTTTCTTT.

The chain uses TRBV9 and TRBJ2-4; TRBD2 matches 7 bases. Trimming at V came to 0 bases and at J to 2 bases, leaving 11 bases not matched to a gene. This CDR3 is 18 amino acids long. The germline V gene encodes CDR1 SGDLS and CDR2 YYNGEE. CDR3 in DNA: TGTGCCAGCAGCGTAGGCCTAGCGGAACCGCTTTCCAAAAACATTCAGTACTTC. Its translation is CASSVGLAEPLSKNIQYF.

The CDR3 region is CASSFQGQGYGYTF. In DNA form, the CDR3 reads TGTGCCAGCAGCTTTCAGGGGCAAGGCTATGGCTACACCTTC. This chain links TRBV7-2 with TRBJ1-2, with D perhaps matching TRBD1 (6 bases). V lost 3 bases and J 4 bases, leaving 12 bases between the germline ends. The CDR3 totals 14 residues. From germline, CDR1 is SGHTA and CDR2 FQGNSA.

This clone was recorded a few times. The chain couples TRBV7-9 to TRBJ2-7; no clear D. The CDR3 consists of 15 residues. Trimming took off 1 base at V and 9 bases at J, with 19 bases between the two ends. Germline lookup yields CDR1 SEHNR and CDR2 FQNEAQ (reference sequence). CDR3 amino acids: CASSLDRLQVPTQYF. The DNA of the CDR3 is TGTGCCAGCAGCTTAGATCGACTGCAGGTGCCTACGCAGTACTTC.